This TCR beta chain is drawn from a study of T cells in Graves' hyperthyroidism and ophthalmopathy. TCR beta CDR3 region amplification was performed from RNA transcripts. The HTBI primer set was used in a first-round RT-PCR of the TCR CDR3. TCRdb reanalysed the multiplex PCR reads using MiXCR and keeps one entry per CDR3 protein. The table includes just under 750,000 distinct CDR3 sequences, around 40% detected once. Trimming left V 6 bases short and J 3 bases short, with 14 bases between. The CDR3 length is 14 residues. Germline assignment: CDR1 DFQATT and CDR2 SNEGSKA (reference sequence). This clonotype was seen a few times. Reasons for excluding patients were uncontrolled infection, other autoimmune disease, pregnancy or lactation. Diagnostic decisions used clinical symptoms, serum thyroxine and TRAb, thyroid ultrasound and orbital computed tomography.

The chain uses TRBV20-1 and TRBJ2-2; D is perhaps TRBD1 or TRBD2 (5 bases each). Sequenced material: blood. This clonotype was obtained from a woman aged 40 to 50 with Graves' hyperthyroidism. For the CDR3, the DNA is TGCAGTGCCCCCGGGACGGCATACACCGGGGAGCTGTTTTTT. Its translation is CSAPGTAYTGELFF.